The 9 T cell receptor beta chains reported below all come from one sample, sequenced in a study of shared clonotypes between healthy human individuals. Only in-frame clones appear in the TCRdb table, and some are missing; sequencing was by immunoSEQ multiplex PCR. Of 1.4 million or so clones listed, approximately 98.5% are singletons. The sequenced sample consisted of naive CD4+ T cells sorted from blood. Subset described: CD45RA+ positively selected. Receptors were obtained from a man under 40 in good health.

This sequence joins TRBV7-9 and TRBJ2-5, with D uncertain. Between the trimmed V and J ends, which lost 1 base and 1 base, there was a span of 13 bases. Germline V gives CDR1 SEHNR, CDR2 FQNEAQ (reference sequence). The CDR3 loop spans 16 amino acids. For the CDR3, the DNA is TGTGCCAGCAGCTTAGAGGCATCTGGCGGCCAAGAGACCCAGTACTTC. Its protein product is CASSLEASGGQETQYF.

This clone was detected once. The rearrangement links TRBV28 to TRBJ1-1; 8 nucleotides line up with TRBD1. Germline trimming cut 3 bases from V and 5 bases from J; bases unmatched to any gene: 5. The length of the CDR3 is 14 residues. The germline V gene has CDR1 MDHEN and CDR2 SYDVKM. The CDR3 nucleotides are TGTGCCAGCAGTTTGACGGACAGGGATACTGAAGCTTTCTTT. Residues: CASSLTDRDTEAFF. Based on the CDR3 plus reference TRBV28 and TRBJ1-1, the full variable domain is DVKVTQSSRYLVKRTGEKVFLECVQDMDHENMFWYRQDPGLGLRLIYFSYDVKMKEKGDIPEGYSVSREKKERFSLILESASTNQTSMYLCASSLTDRDTEAFFGQGTRLTVV.

The chain has TRBV15 and TRBJ2-1, with 7 bases that match TRBD2. The ends lost 0 bases at V and 10 bases at J; junction bases unmatched: 15. The CDR3 spans 17 residues. The germline gives CDR1 LNHNV, CDR2 YYDKDF (reference sequence). The CDR3 is CATSRDPSGSFGQEQFF. The CDR3 DNA follows: TGTGCCACCAGCAGAGACCCTAGCGGATCCTTTGGGCAGGAGCAGTTCTTC.

This chain links TRBV28 with TRBJ2-7; the D is unclear. V was cut by 2 bases and J by 4 bases, with 12 bases left in between. This CDR3 has 14 residues. CDR1 is MDHEN and CDR2 is SYDVKM in the germline V gene. The CDR3 here is CASSLAGEGYEQYF. For the CDR3, the DNA is TGTGCCAGCAGTTTAGCTGGGGAAGGTTACGAGCAGTACTTC.

The rearrangement uses TRBV28 and TRBJ2-7; the match to TRBD2 covers 13 bases. Germline lookup yields CDR1 MDHEN and CDR2 SYDVKM. CDR3 size: 17 residues. Losses at the gene ends were 5 bases for V and 0 bases for J; bases not matched to a gene: 7. CDR3 protein: CASSQTSGRQLSYEQYF. The CDR3, as DNA: TGTGCCAGCAGTCAGACTAGCGGGAGGCAACTCTCCTACGAGCAGTACTTC.

The J gene is TRBJ2-2, the V gene TRBV18, with 8 bases that match TRBD2. In germline, CDR1 is KGHSH, CDR2 LQKENI. V trimming: 2 bases; J trimming: 6 bases; junction bases outside the gene matches: 14. CDR3 length: 18 amino acids. Written as DNA, the CDR3 is TGTGCCAGCTCACCAGGGGCTAGCGGGCCGTTTGGGCCCGGGGAGCTGTTTTTT. This encodes CASSPGASGPFGPGELFF. The variable domain in full, with the rest retrieved from reference TRBV18 and TRBJ2-2, is NAGVMQNPRHLVRRRGQEARLRCSPMKGHSHVYWYRQLPEEGLKFMVYLQKENIIDESGMPKERFSAEFPKEGPSILRIQQVVRGDSAAYFCASSPGASGPFGPGELFFGEGSRLTVL.

The chain has TRBV11-2 and TRBJ2-6; D unresolved. The CDR3 covers 16 residues. The V end lost 1 base, the J end lost 0 bases, and 7 bases lay between the germline ends. The V gene's germline CDR1 is SGHAT and CDR2 FQNNGV. The CDR3 bases are TGTGCCAGCAGCTTAGCTTGGAACTCTGGGGCCAACGTCCTGACTTTC. Its translation is CASSLAWNSGANVLTF. Filled out from reference TRBV11-2 and TRBJ2-6, the complete variable domain reads EAGVAQSPRYKIIEKRQSVAFWCNPISGHATLYWYQQILGQGPKLLIQFQNNGVVDDSQLPKDRFSAERLKGVDSTLKIQPAKLEDSAVYLCASSLAWNSGANVLTFGAGSRLTVL.

The rearrangement joins TRBV7-9 to TRBJ2-7, with D possibly being TRBD1 or TRBD2 (5 bases each). The CDR3 is 17 residues long. Germline V gene lookup returns CDR1 SEHNR and CDR2 FQNEAQ (reference sequence). The ends were cut back, 2 bases at V and 6 bases at J, with 23 bases in the middle. CDR3 region: CASSLIRFENGGSEQYF. CDR3 nucleotides: TGTGCCAGCAGCTTAATTCGGTTTGAGAATGGGGGTTCCGAGCAGTACTTC.

V gene TRBV7-2 combines with J gene TRBJ2-2; D is unresolved. Germline values: CDR1 SGHTA, CDR2 FQGNSA. The ends were cut back, 6 bases at V and 7 bases at J, with 12 bases in the middle. CDR3 size: 13 residues. CDR3 in amino acids: CASRPIKGGELFF. CDR3 DNA sequence: TGTGCCAGCAGACCGATAAAGGGCGGGGAGCTGTTTTTT.